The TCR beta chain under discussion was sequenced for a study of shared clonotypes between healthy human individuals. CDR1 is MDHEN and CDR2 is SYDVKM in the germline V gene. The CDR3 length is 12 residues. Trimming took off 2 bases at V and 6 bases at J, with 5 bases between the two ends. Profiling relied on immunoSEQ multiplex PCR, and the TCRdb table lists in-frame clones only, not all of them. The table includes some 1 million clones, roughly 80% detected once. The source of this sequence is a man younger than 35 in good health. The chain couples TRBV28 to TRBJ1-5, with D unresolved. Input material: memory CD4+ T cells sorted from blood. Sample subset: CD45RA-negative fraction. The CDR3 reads CASSLIGQPQHF. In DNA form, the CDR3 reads TGTGCCAGCAGTTTAATCGGTCAGCCCCAGCATTTT.